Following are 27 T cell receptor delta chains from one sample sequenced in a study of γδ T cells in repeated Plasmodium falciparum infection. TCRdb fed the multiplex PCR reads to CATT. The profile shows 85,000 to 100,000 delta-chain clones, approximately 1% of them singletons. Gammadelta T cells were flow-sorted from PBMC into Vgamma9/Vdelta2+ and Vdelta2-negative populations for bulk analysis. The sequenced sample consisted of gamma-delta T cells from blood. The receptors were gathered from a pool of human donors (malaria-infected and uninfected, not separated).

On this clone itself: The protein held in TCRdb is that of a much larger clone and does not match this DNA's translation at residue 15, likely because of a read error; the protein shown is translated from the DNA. The CDR3 coding sequence is TGTGCTCTTGGGGACCACGAACTGGGGGATAGTGGAAACGATAGACTCATCTTT. This codes for CALGDHELGDSGNDRLIF. The chain uses TRDV1 and TRDJ1; 11 bases are a match to TRDD3. The J gene was not available in TCRdb and was assigned here by matching the DNA to germline segments. The CDR3 runs 18 residues. Germline CDR1 and CDR2: TSWWSYY and QGS.

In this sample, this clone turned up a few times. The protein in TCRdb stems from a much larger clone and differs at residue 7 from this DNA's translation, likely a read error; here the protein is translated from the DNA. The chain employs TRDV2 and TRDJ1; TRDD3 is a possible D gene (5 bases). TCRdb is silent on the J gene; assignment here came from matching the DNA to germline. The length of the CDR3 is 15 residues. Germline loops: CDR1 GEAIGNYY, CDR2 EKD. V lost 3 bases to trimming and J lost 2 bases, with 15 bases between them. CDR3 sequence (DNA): TGTGCCTGTGACGCCTTACCGGGGGGGACCGATAAACTCATCTTT. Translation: CACDALPGGTDKLIF.

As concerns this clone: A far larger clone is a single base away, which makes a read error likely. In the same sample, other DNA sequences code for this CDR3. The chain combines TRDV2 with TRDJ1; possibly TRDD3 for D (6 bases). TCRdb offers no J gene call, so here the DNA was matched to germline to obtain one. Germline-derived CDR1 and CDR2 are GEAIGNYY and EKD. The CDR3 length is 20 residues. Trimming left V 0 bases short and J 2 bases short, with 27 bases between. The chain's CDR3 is CACDTGAKIVSGGSTDKLIF. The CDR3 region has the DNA TGTGCCTGTGACACCGGAGCCAAGATTGTTAGTGGGGGGTCTACCGATAAACTCATCTTT.

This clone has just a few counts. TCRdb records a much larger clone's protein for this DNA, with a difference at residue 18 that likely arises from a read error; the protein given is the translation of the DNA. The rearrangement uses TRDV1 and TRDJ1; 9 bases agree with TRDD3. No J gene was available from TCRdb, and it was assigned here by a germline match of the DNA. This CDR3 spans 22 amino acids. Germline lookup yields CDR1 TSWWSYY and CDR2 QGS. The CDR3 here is CALGPLEFLRSILGDYTNKLIF. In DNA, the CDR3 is TGTGCTCTTGGGCCCCTGGAATTCCTTCGATCTATACTGGGGGACTACACCAATAAACTCATCTTT.

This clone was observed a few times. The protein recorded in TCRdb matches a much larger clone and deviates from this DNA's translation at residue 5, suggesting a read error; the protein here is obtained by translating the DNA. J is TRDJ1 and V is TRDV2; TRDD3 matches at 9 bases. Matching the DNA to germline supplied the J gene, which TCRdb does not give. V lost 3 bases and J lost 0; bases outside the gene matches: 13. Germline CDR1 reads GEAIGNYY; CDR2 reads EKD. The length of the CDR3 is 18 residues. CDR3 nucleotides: TGTGCCTGTGACGAACTGGGGGACGACGCTTTGTACACCGATAAACTCATCTTT. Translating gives CACDELGDDALYTDKLIF.

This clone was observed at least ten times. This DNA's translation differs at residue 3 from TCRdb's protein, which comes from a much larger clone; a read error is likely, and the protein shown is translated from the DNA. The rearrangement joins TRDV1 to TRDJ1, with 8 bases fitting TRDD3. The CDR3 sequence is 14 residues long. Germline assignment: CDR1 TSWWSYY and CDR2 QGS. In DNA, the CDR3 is TGTGCTCCTGGGGGACTCTGGGGGACTGATAAACTCATCTTT. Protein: CAPGGLWGTDKLIF.

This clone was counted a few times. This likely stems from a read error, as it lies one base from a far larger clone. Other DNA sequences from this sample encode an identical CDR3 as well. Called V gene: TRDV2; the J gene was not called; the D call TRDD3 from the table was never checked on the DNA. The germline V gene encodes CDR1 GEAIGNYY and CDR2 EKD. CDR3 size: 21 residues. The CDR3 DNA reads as TGTGCCTGTGACACAGTTTCCTACGCTGAAGGGCGGCCCTCATACACCGATAAACTAATCTTT. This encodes CACDTVSYAEGRPSYTDKLIF.

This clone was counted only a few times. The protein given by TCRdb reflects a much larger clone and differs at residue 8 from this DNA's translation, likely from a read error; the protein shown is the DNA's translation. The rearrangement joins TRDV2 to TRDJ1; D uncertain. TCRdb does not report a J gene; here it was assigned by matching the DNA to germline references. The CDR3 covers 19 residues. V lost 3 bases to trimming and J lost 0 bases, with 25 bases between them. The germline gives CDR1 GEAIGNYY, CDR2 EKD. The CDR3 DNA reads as TGTGCCTGTGACCGTCTACCTGAGGGCCCCCGATTGTACACCGATAAACTCATCTTT. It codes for CACDRLPEGPRLYTDKLIF.

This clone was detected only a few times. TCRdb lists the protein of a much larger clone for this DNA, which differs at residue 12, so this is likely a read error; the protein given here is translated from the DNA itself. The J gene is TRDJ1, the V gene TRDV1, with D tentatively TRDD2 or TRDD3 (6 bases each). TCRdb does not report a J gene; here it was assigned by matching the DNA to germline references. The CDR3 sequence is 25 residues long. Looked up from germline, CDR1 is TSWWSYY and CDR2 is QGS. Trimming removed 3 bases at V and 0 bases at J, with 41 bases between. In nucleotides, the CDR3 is TGTGCTCTTGGGGACCCTCCTACGACTGATGGGAGATACGGTTCCACTTACCCCGACACCGATAAACTCATCTTT. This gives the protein CALGDPPTTDGRYGSTYPDTDKLIF.

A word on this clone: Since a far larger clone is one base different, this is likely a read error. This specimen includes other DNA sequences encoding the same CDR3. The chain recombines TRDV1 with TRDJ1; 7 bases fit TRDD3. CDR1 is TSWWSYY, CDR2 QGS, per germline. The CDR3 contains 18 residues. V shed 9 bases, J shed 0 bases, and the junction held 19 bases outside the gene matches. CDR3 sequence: CALTQEGRLGPYTDKLIF. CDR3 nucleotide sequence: TGTGCTCTGACACAAGAGGGTAGACTGGGGCCGTACACCGATAAACTCATCTTT.

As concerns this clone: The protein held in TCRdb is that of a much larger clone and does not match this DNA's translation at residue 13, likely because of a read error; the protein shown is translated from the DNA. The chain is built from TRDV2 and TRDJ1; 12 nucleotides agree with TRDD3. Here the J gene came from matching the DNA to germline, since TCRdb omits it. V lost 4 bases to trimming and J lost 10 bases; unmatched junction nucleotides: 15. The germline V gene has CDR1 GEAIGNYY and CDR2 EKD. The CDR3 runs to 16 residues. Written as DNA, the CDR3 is TGTGCCTGTGATCGGGTACTGGGGGATACCTCCCTTAGACTCATCTTT. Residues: CACDRVLGDTSLRLIF.

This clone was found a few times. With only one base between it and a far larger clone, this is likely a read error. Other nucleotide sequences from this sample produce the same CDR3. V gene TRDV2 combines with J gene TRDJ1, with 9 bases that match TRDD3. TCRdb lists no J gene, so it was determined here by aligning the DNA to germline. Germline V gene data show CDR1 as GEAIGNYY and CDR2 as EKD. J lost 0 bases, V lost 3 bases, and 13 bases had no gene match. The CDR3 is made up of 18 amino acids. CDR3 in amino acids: CACDYWGTKPSYTDKLIF. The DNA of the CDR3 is TGTGCCTGTGACTACTGGGGGACTAAGCCCTCATACACCGATAAACTCATCTTT.

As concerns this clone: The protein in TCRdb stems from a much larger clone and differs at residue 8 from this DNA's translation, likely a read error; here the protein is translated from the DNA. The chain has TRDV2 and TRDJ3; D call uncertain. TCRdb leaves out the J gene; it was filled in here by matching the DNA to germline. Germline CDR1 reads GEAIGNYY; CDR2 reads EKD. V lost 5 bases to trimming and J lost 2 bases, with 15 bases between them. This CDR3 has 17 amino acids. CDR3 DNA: TGTGCCTGTGCGCGGTCGGAGGGGCCCTGGGACACCCGACAGATGTTTTTC. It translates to CACARSEGPWDTRQMFF.

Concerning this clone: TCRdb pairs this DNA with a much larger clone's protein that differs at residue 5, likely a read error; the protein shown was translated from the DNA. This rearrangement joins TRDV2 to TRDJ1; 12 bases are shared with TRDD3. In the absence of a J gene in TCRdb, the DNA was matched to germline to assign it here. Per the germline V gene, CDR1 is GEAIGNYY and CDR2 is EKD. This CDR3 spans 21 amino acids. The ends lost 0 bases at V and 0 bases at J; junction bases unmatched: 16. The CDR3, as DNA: TGTGCCTGTGACACCTCCCTCAGGTACTGGGGGATACCACAGTACACCGATAAACTCATCTTT. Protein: CACDTSLRYWGIPQYTDKLIF.

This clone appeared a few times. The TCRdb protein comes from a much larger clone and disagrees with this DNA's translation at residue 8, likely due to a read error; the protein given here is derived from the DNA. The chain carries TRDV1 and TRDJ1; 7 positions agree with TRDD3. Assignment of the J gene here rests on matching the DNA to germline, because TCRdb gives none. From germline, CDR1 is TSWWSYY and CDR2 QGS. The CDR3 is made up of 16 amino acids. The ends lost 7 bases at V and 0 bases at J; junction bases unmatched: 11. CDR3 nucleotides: TGTGCTCTTGCGAGAGGGGGATGCGTCGACACCGATAAACTCATCTTT. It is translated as CALARGGCVDTDKLIF.

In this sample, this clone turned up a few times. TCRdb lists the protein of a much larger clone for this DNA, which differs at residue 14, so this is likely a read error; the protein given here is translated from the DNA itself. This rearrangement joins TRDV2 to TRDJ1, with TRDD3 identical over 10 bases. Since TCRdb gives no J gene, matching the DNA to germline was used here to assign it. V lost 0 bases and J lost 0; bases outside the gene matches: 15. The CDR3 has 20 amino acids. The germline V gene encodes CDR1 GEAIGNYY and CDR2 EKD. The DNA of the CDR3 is TGTGCCTGTGACACCGGCTCCCTACTGGGGGATCGACAACACACCGATAAACTCATCTTT. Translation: CACDTGSLLGDRQHTDKLIF.

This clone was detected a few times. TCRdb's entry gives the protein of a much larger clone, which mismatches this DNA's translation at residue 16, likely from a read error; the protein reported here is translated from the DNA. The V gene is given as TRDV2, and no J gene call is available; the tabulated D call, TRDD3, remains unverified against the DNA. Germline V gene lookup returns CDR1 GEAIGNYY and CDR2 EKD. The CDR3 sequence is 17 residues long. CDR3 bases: TGTGCCTGTCAACCCTGGGGGATACGCCCGGATTCCGATAAACTCACCTTT. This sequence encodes CACQPWGIRPDSDKLTF.

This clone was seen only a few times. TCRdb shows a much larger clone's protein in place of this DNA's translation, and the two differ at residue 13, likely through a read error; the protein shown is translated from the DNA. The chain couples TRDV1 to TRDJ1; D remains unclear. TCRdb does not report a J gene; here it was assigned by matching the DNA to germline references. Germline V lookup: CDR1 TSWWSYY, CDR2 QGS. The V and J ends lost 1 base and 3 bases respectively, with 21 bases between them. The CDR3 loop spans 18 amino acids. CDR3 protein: CALGEPPTGGTYADKLIF. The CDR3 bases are TGTGCTCTTGGGGAACCCCCCACCGGTGGAACTTACGCCGATAAACTCATCTTT.

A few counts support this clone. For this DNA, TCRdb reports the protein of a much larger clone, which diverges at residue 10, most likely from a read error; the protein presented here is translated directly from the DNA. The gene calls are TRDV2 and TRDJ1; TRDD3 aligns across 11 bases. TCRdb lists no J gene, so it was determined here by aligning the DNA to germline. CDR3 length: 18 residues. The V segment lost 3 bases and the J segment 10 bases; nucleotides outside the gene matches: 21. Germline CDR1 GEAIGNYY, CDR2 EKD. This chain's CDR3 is CACDELLGDMRASKGLIF. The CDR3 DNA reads TGTGCCTGTGACGAACTACTGGGGGATATGCGCGCAAGTAAAGGACTCATCTTT.

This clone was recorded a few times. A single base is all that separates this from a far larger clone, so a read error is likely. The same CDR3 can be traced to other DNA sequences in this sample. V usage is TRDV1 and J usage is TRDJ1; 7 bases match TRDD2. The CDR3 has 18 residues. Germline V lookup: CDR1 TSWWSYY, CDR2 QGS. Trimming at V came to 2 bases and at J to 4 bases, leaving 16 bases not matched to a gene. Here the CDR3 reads CALGERFPTTGSRDKLIF. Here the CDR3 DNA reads TGTGCTCTTGGGGAAAGATTTCCTACGACCGGGTCGCGCGATAAACTCATCTTT.

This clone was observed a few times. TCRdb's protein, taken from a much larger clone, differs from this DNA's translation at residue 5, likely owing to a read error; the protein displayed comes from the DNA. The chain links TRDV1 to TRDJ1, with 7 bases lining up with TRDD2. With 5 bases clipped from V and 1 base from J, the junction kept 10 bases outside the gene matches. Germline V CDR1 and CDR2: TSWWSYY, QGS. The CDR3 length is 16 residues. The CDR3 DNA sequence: TGTGCTCTTGGGAAAACATCTTCCTATAGCACCGATAAACTCATCTTT. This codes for CALGKTSSYSTDKLIF.

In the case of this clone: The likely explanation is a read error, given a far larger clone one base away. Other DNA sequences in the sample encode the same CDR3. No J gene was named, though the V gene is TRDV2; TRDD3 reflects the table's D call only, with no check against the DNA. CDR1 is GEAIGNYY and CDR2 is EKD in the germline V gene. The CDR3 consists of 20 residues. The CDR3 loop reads CACDTPFTGGYEGYTDKLIF. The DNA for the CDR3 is TGTGCCTGTGACACACCCTTTACTGGGGGATACGAAGGATACACCGATAAGCTCATCTTT.

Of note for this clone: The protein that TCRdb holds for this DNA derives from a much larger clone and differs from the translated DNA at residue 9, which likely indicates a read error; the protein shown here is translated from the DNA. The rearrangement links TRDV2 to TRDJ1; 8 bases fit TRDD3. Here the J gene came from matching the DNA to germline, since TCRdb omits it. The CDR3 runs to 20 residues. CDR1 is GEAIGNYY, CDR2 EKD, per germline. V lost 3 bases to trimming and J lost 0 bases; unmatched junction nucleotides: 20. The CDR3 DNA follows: TGTGCCTGTGACCCCGGAGGCTACGGCTGGGGGACCGGGTACACCGATAAACTCATCTTT. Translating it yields CACDPGGYGWGTGYTDKLIF.

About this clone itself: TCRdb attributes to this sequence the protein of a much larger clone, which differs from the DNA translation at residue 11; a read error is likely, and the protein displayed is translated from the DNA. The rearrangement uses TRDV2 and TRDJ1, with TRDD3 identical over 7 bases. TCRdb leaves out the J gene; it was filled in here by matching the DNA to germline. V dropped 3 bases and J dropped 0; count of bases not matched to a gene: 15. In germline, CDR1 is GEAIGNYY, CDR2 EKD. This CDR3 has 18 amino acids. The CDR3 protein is CACDAVSAGGSYTDKLIF. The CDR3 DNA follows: TGTGCCTGTGACGCTGTAAGTGCTGGGGGTTCGTACACCGATAAACTCATCTTT.

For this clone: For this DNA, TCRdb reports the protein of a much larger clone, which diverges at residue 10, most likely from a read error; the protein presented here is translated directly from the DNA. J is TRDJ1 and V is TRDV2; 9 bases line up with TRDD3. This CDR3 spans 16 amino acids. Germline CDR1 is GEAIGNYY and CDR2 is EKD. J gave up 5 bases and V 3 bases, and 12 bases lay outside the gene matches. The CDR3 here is CACDPGTGGARDKLIF. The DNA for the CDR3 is TGTGCCTGTGACCCAGGTACTGGGGGAGCCCGGGATAAACTCATCTTT.

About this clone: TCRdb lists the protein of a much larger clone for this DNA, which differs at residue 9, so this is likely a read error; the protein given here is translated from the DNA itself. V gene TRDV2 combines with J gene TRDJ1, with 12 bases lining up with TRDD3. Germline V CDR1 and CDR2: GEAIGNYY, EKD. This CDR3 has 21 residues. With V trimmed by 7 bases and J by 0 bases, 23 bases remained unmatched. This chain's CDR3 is CACHPFLRCWGIRRYTDKLIF. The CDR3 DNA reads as TGTGCCTGCCATCCTTTCCTACGCTGCTGGGGGATACGGAGGTACACCGATAAACTCATCTTT.

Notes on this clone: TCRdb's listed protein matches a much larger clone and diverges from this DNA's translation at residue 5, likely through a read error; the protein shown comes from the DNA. The CDR3: CACDPLLGDGTDKLIF. CDR3 coding DNA: TGTGCCTGTGACCCTTTACTGGGGGACGGCACCGATAAACTCATCTTT. This rearrangement joins TRDV2 to TRDJ1, with 9 bases fitting TRDD3. The J gene, left out of TCRdb, was set here by checking the DNA against germline. V dropped 3 bases and J dropped 1; count of bases not matched to a gene: 8. The germline V gene encodes CDR1 GEAIGNYY and CDR2 EKD. The CDR3 has 16 residues.